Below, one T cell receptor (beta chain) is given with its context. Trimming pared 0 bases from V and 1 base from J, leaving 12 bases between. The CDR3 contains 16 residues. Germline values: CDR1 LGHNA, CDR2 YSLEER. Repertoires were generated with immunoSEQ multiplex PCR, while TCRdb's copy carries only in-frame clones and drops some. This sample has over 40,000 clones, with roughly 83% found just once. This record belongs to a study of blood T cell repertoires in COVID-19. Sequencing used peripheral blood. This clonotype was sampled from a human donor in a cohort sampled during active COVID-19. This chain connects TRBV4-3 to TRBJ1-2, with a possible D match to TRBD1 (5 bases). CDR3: CASSQDRWGSNYGYTF. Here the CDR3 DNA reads TGCGCCAGCAGCCAAGACCGCTGGGGCAGTAACTATGGCTACACCTTC.